This is a list of T cell receptor beta chains from one sample in a study of blood T cells in healthy people across ages. TCRdb fed the 5' RACE reads into MiXCR, producing one record per CDR3 protein. The sample has roughly 860,000 distinct CDR3 sequences; approximately 65% are singletons. Sequenced input: blood. All receptors come from a man younger than 40 in good health. Both conserved end residues are part of each CDR3. The D gene is left open where the match is weak. Rows may omit the clone size; those that give it use once, few, many or a size class.

V: TRBV9
J: TRBJ2-5
size: -
D: TRBD2
DNA: TGTGCCAGCAGCGGGACACGGGGAGGGGAGGAGACCCAGTACTTC
CDR3: CASSGTRGGEETQYF

V: TRBV20-1
J: TRBJ2-1
size: -
D: -
DNA: TGCAGTGGGTTGGATGGGGATTACTCCTACAATGAGCAGTTCTTC
CDR3: CSGLDGDYSYNEQFF

V: TRBV20-1
J: TRBJ2-7
size: -
D: TRBD2
DNA: TGCAGTGCTAGAGAGGGGACTAAATCTTACGAGCAGTACTTC
CDR3: CSAREGTKSYEQYF

V: TRBV7-9
J: TRBJ2-5
size: -
D: -
DNA: TGTGCCAGCAGCCGAGGGACCTCCGCAACAGAGACCCAGTACTTC
CDR3: CASSRGTSATETQYF

V: TRBV29-1
J: TRBJ2-7
size: few
D: -
DNA: TGCAGCGTTGGATCGGGAAGCTCCTACGAGCAGTACTTC
CDR3: CSVGSGSSYEQYF

V: TRBV4-3
J: TRBJ2-7
size: -
D: TRBD1
DNA: TGCGCCAGCAGCCAAGAACGGGGACAGATGAGCTACGAGCAGTACTTC
CDR3: CASSQERGQMSYEQYF

V: TRBV3-1
J: TRBJ1-6
size: -
D: TRBD1
DNA: TGTGCCAGCAGCCAAGGGACAGGGGGTACGCACTCCTATAATTCACCCCTCCACTTT
CDR3: CASSQGTGGTHSYNSPLHF

V: TRBV4-3
J: TRBJ2-7
size: once
D: -
DNA: TGCGCCAGCAGCCAAGACGCAGGTGACACCTACGAGCAGTACTTC
CDR3: CASSQDAGDTYEQYF

V: TRBV9
J: TRBJ1-2
size: -
D: TRBD1
DNA: TGTGCCAGCAGCGGCCTGGGACAGGGGAATGGCTACACCTTC
CDR3: CASSGLGQGNGYTF

V: TRBV12-3/TRBV12-4
J: TRBJ1-1
size: -
D: -
DNA: TGTGCCAGCAGTTTACGAGGGACCACCTCGAACACTGAAGCTTTCTTT
CDR3: CASSLRGTTSNTEAFF

V: TRBV6-9
J: TRBJ2-1
size: -
D: TRBD2
DNA: TGTGCCAGCAGCGACTTAGCTAGCGGGGGGCGAAATGAGCAGTTCTTC
CDR3: CASSDLASGGRNEQFF

V: TRBV27
J: TRBJ1-6
size: -
D: -
DNA: TGTGCCAGCAGTCCACACGGGGTAAATTCACCCCTCCACTTT
CDR3: CASSPHGVNSPLHF

V: TRBV9
J: TRBJ2-5
size: -
D: -
DNA: TGTGCCAGCAGCGTAGCGGCCGGGAGTAGAGAGACCCAGTACTTC
CDR3: CASSVAAGSRETQYF

V: TRBV12-3/TRBV12-4
J: TRBJ2-7
size: few
D: -
DNA: TGTGCCAGCAGTTTGGCCCTAAAGACCGAGGCTCTCTCCTACGAGCAGTACTTC
CDR3: CASSLALKTEALSYEQYF

V: TRBV6-5
J: TRBJ2-7
size: -
D: -
DNA: TGTGCCAGCAGTCCTAACGGGGAGCCCCACGAGCAGTACTTC
CDR3: CASSPNGEPHEQYF

V: TRBV4-2
J: TRBJ1-5
size: few
D: -
DNA: TGTGCCAGCAGCCAAGGGTGGAATAGCAATCAGCCCCAGCATTTT
CDR3: CASSQGWNSNQPQHF

V: TRBV3-1
J: TRBJ2-7
size: -
D: TRBD2
DNA: TGTGCCAGCAGCCAAGAATCACTAGCGGGGGGGCCGTCCGGCTACGAGCAGTACTTC
CDR3: CASSQESLAGGPSGYEQYF

V: TRBV10-3
J: TRBJ1-1
size: -
D: -
DNA: TGTGCCATCAGTGCTGATCTTAACACTGAAGCTTTCTTT
CDR3: CAISADLNTEAFF

V: TRBV29-1
J: TRBJ2-5
size: few
D: TRBD1
DNA: TGCAGCGTTTCACCGGGACAGGGACGGGAGACCCAGTACTTC
CDR3: CSVSPGQGRETQYF

V: TRBV29-1
J: TRBJ2-2
size: -
D: -
DNA: TGCAGCGTTGGGCCGAAGGGATCCACCGGGGAGCTGTTTTTT
CDR3: CSVGPKGSTGELFF

V: TRBV27
J: TRBJ2-1
size: -
D: -
DNA: TGTGCCAGCAGTTTCCCAGGGGGGTCCTACAATGAGCAGTTCTTC
CDR3: CASSFPGGSYNEQFF

V: TRBV18
J: TRBJ2-5
size: -
D: -
DNA: TGTGCCAGCTCACGGGCCCAAGAGACCCAGTACTTC
CDR3: CASSRAQETQYF

V: TRBV29-1
J: TRBJ2-3
size: few
D: -
DNA: TGCAGCGTCGACAGTAGCACAGATACGCAGTATTTT
CDR3: CSVDSSTDTQYF

V: TRBV6-5
J: TRBJ2-7
size: few
D: TRBD1
DNA: TGTGCCAGCAGTTACAGCCAGGACAGGGGCGAATACGAGCAGTACTTC
CDR3: CASSYSQDRGEYEQYF

V: TRBV7-2
J: TRBJ1-5
size: few
D: -
DNA: TGTGCCAGCAGCCAGCAGATAGGGGGACCCATTCAGCCCCAGCATTTT
CDR3: CASSQQIGGPIQPQHF

V: TRBV2
J: TRBJ2-5
size: few
D: -
DNA: TGTGCCAGCAGTGGGACGGGAGACCAGACCCAGTACTTC
CDR3: CASSGTGDQTQYF

V: TRBV7-9
J: TRBJ2-7
size: once
D: TRBD1
DNA: TGTGCCAGCAGCGGGGACAGGATCTACGAGCAGTACTTC
CDR3: CASSGDRIYEQYF

V: TRBV24-1
J: TRBJ2-3
size: -
D: TRBD1
DNA: TGTGCCACCAGTGATTTAGGGACAGGGATTTCCACAGATACGCAGTATTTT
CDR3: CATSDLGTGISTDTQYF

V: TRBV29-1
J: TRBJ2-7
size: -
D: -
DNA: TGCAGCGTCCTGGACGGAACCTACGAGCAGTACTTC
CDR3: CSVLDGTYEQYF

V: TRBV3-1
J: TRBJ2-5
size: once
D: TRBD1
DNA: TGTGCCAGCAGCCAAGGTATCGCCGGACAGGGCCAAGAGACCCAGTACTTC
CDR3: CASSQGIAGQGQETQYF

V: TRBV29-1
J: TRBJ2-1
size: -
D: -
DNA: TGCAGCGTTGATAGCGACATTTACAATGAGCAGTTCTTC
CDR3: CSVDSDIYNEQFF

V: TRBV6-1
J: TRBJ2-1
size: -
D: TRBD2
DNA: TGTGCCAGCAGCGAAACGCCGGGACTAGCATTCAATGAGCAGTTCTTC
CDR3: CASSETPGLAFNEQFF

V: TRBV20-1
J: TRBJ2-4
size: few
D: -
DNA: TGCAGTGCTAACAGGTTTCAAGGGGCCAAAAACATTCAGTACTTC
CDR3: CSANRFQGAKNIQYF

V: TRBV24-1
J: TRBJ2-6
size: once
D: TRBD1
DNA: TGTGCCACCAGTGATTCCTGGGGACAGTCAACTTACTCTGGGGCCAACGTCCTGACTTTC
CDR3: CATSDSWGQSTYSGANVLTF

V: TRBV20-1
J: TRBJ1-1
size: -
D: -
DNA: TGCAGTGCTAGAGTTCCAGGGAACACTGAAGCTTTCTTT
CDR3: CSARVPGNTEAFF

V: TRBV2
J: TRBJ2-1
size: -
D: -
DNA: TGTGCCAGCAACCCAGGGGGGGCAGGTCCCCAGTTCTTC
CDR3: CASNPGGAGPQFF

V: TRBV6-2/TRBV6-3
J: TRBJ1-1
size: -
D: -
DNA: TGTGCCAGCAGTTACACGGAGAACACTGAAGCTTTCTTT
CDR3: CASSYTENTEAFF

V: TRBV7-2
J: TRBJ2-1
size: few
D: -
DNA: TGTGCCAGCAGCTCCGGGGTTTGGGGTGGTGAGCAGTTCTTC
CDR3: CASSSGVWGGEQFF

V: TRBV4-2
J: TRBJ2-5
size: few
D: TRBD1
DNA: TGTGCCAGCAGCTCGAGACCCCCGTCTGACAGGGTCCGAGAGACCCAGTACTTC
CDR3: CASSSRPPSDRVRETQYF

V: TRBV5-1
J: TRBJ2-3
size: -
D: TRBD2
DNA: TGCGCCAGCAGCTCACTAGCGGGGGAACGAACAGATACGCAGTATTTT
CDR3: CASSSLAGERTDTQYF

V: TRBV12-3/TRBV12-4
J: TRBJ2-1
size: -
D: TRBD2
DNA: TGTGCCAGCAGTTCGTACGGCGGGGGTGAGCAGTTCTTC
CDR3: CASSSYGGGEQFF

V: TRBV7-2
J: TRBJ2-7
size: many
D: -
DNA: TGTGCCAGCAGCCCCTCCGGACAGTCATACGAGCAGTACTTC
CDR3: CASSPSGQSYEQYF

V: TRBV6-2/TRBV6-3
J: TRBJ1-2
size: few
D: -
DNA: TGTGCCAGCAGTTACCAAGGACAGACCTATGGCTACACCTTC
CDR3: CASSYQGQTYGYTF

V: TRBV10-3
J: TRBJ1-2
size: -
D: -
DNA: TGTGCCATCAGTGAGTCGACTTATCCTGACTATGGCTACACCTTC
CDR3: CAISESTYPDYGYTF

V: TRBV20-1
J: TRBJ2-3
size: -
D: TRBD2
DNA: TGCAGTGCTAGCCGTAGCGGGGGTAACACAGATACGCAGTATTTT
CDR3: CSASRSGGNTDTQYF

V: TRBV5-1
J: TRBJ1-2
size: -
D: TRBD1
DNA: TGCGCCAGCAGCCCGGGACAGCCAGGGGCCCGGAATGGCTACACCTTC
CDR3: CASSPGQPGARNGYTF

V: TRBV5-1
J: TRBJ2-1
size: -
D: -
DNA: TGCGCCAGCAGCCTCCGGGACCCCAACTACAATGAGCAGTTCTTC
CDR3: CASSLRDPNYNEQFF

V: TRBV3-1
J: TRBJ2-7
size: -
D: -
DNA: TGTGCCAGCACTGGGACGTCCGATGAGCAGTACTTC
CDR3: CASTGTSDEQYF